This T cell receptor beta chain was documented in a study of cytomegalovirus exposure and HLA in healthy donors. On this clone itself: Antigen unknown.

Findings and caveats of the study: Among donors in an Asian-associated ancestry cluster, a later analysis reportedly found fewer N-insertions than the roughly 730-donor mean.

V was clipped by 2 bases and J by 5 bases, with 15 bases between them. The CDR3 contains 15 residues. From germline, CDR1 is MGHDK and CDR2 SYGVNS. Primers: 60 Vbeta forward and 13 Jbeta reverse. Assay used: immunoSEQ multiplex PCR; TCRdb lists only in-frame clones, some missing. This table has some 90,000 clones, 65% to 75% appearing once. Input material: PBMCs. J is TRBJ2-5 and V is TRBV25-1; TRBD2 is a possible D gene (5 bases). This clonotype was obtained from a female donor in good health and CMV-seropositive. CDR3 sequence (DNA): TGTGCCAGCAGTGAAGAGTTCCGGAGGAGGGAGACCCAGTACTTC. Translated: CASSEEFRRRETQYF.